Described below is a single TCR beta chain sequence and its context. Germline CDR1 reads SEHNR; CDR2 reads FQNEAQ (reference sequence). The length of the CDR3 is 15 residues. V lost 2 bases to trimming and J lost 1 base; unmatched junction nucleotides: 1. This entry comes from a study of blood T cell repertoires in COVID-19. Across the whole study: Samples representing acute and convalescent COVID-19 were sourced from the United States, Italy and Spain. T cells, B-cell-depleted T cells, or PBMCs supplied cDNA or gDNA.

Source study methods: For nucleated cells, counts were estimated from reference gene primer amplification. Sequenced by immunoSEQ multiplex PCR; TCRdb stores in-frame clones only, minus some. That table supplies the V and J calls and clone size; D and trimming were determined from the DNA. Altogether around 130,000 clones are present, approximately 90% being singletons, with the ten largest covering around a quarter. The material sequenced was peripheral blood. The rearrangement links TRBV7-9 to TRBJ2-1; TRBD1 matches at 8 bases. This receptor was obtained from a man aged 65-85 years with active or convalescent COVID-19. CDR3 bases: TGTGCCAGCAGCTTACAGGGGGCTTCCTACAATGAGCAGTTCTTC. As protein: CASSLQGASYNEQFF.